The 10 T cell receptor beta chains in this list originate from one sample, sequenced in a study of blood T cell repertoires in COVID-19. Some clones are missing from TCRdb's copy, which holds only in-frame ones; the method was immunoSEQ multiplex PCR. The repertoire has about 270,000 clones, approximately 86% of them found once; the top ten carry about 8.7%. The source material was peripheral blood. Receptors were obtained from a middle-aged man with active or convalescent COVID-19.

Only a few counts were recorded for this clone. The chain combines TRBV6-5 with TRBJ1-2; 8 nucleotides agree with TRBD1. Germline loops: CDR1 MNHEY, CDR2 SVGAGI. The CDR3 extends over 15 amino acids. Trimming took 6 bases from V and 3 from J; bases not matched to a gene: 9. CDR3 sequence reads: CASRATGAPDYGYTF. For the CDR3, the DNA is TGTGCCAGCAGAGCGACAGGGGCCCCAGACTATGGCTACACCTTC.

This sequence joins TRBV27 and TRBJ2-3, with D possibly being TRBD2 (6 bases). The CDR3 has 15 amino acids. Germline CDR1 MNHEY, CDR2 SMNVEV (reference sequence). Between the trimmed V and J ends, which lost 5 bases and 2 bases, there was a span of 14 bases. The CDR3 nucleotides are TGTGCCAGCAGTCCCCGGGGCGGGACCACAGATACGCAGTATTTT. Residues: CASSPRGGTTDTQYF.

This clone was seen only once. The rearrangement joins TRBV2 to TRBJ1-2; the match to TRBD1 covers 9 bases. The germline V gene encodes CDR1 SNHLY and CDR2 FYNNEI. Trimming at V came to 6 bases and at J to 7 bases, leaving 6 bases not matched to a gene. The CDR3 extends over 13 amino acids. CDR3 DNA: TGTGCCAGCAGGCCGGGACAGGGATCTGGCTACACCTTC. Translation gives CASRPGQGSGYTF.

This chain connects TRBV14 to TRBJ1-2; weak D call: TRBD1 (6 bases). Germline V lookup: CDR1 SGHDN, CDR2 FVKESK. The CDR3 runs 13 residues. V lost 4 bases and J lost 3, with 9 bases in between. In DNA, the CDR3 is TGTGCCAGCAGCCCGGGACAAGACTATGGCTACACCTTC. Translated, it gives CASSPGQDYGYTF.

The chain recombines TRBV6-4 with TRBJ2-2; 8 bases are shared with TRBD1. Trimming took 0 bases from V and 4 from J; bases not matched to a gene: 10. Germline CDR1 is MRHNA and CDR2 is SNTAGT. The CDR3 totals 18 residues. CDR3 residues: CASSDSRGRGLGTGELFF. CDR3 in DNA: TGTGCCAGCAGTGACTCGAGGGGCAGGGGGCTTGGCACCGGGGAGCTGTTTTTT.

The CDR3 bases are TGTGCCACCAGCAGAGATAATGCGAGGGGAGGGTCCCTCCACTTT. It yields the protein CATSRDNARGGSLHF. The chain recombines TRBV15 with TRBJ1-6; D is perhaps TRBD1 (5 bases). Trimming took 0 bases from V and 14 from J, leaving 17 bases between them. Germline-derived CDR1 and CDR2 are LNHNV and YYDKDF (reference sequence). CDR3 length: 15 amino acids.

This chain connects TRBV2 to TRBJ1-5; D might be TRBD1 (5 bases). The CDR3 totals 13 residues. Germline V lookup: CDR1 SNHLY, CDR2 FYNNEI. V lost 4 bases, J lost 7 bases, and 11 bases lay in between. The CDR3 is CASSGQGQQPQHF. CDR3 nucleotide sequence: TGTGCCAGCAGTGGTCAGGGCCAACAGCCCCAGCATTTT. The full variable domain, its missing parts supplied by reference TRBV2 and TRBJ1-5, is EPEVTQTPSHQVTQMGQEVILRCVPISNHLYFYWYRQILGQKVEFLVSFYNNEISEKSEIFDDQFSVERPDGSNFTLKIRSTKLEDSAMYFCASSGQGQQPQHFGDGTRLSIL.

The gene calls are TRBV7-3 and TRBJ2-1; D remains ambiguous. Germline V CDR1 and CDR2: SGHTA, FQGTGA. The length of the CDR3 is 13 residues. V was shortened by 1 base and J by 5 bases, with 6 bases between the two germline ends. The CDR3 DNA sequence: TGTGCCAGCAGCTTAAGTCTAAACAATGAGCAGTTCTTC. As protein: CASSLSLNNEQFF.

This chain uses TRBV27 with TRBJ2-7; 10 bases agree with TRBD2. CDR3 size: 17 residues. Trimming cost V 4 bases and J 3 bases; bases outside gene matches: 12. The V gene's germline CDR1 is MNHEY and CDR2 SMNVEV (reference sequence). This CDR3 reads CASSSPSGTSVHYEQYF. Written as DNA, the CDR3 is TGTGCCAGCAGTTCCCCAAGCGGGACTAGCGTTCACTACGAGCAGTACTTC.

The CDR3 spells CASSSGGTILGELFF. In nucleotides, the CDR3 is TGTGCCAGTAGTTCCGGCGGGACTATACTCGGGGAGCTGTTTTTT. V usage is TRBV19 and J usage is TRBJ2-2; TRBD2 aligns across 7 bases. The CDR3 length is 15 residues. Germline V gene data show CDR1 as LNHDA and CDR2 as SQIVND (reference sequence). V lost 5 bases to trimming and J lost 7 bases; unmatched junction nucleotides: 10. Drawing the rest from reference TRBV19 and TRBJ2-2, the complete variable domain is DGGITQSPKYLFRKEGQNVTLSCEQNLNHDAMYWYRQDPGQGLRLIYYSQIVNDFQKGDIAEGYSVSREKKESFPLTVTSAQKNPTAFYLCASSSGGTILGELFFGEGSRLTVL.